Below, one TCR beta chain is given with its context. Antigen: not known. CDR3 size: 18 residues. The ends lost 3 bases at V and 1 base at J; junction bases unmatched: 11. Germline V gene lookup returns CDR1 SGDLS and CDR2 YYNGEE. This entry belongs to a study of T cells after posttransplantation cyclophosphamide. Overall study findings and caveats: Later blood repertoires were often dominated by clones from the donor CD8+ memory compartment. Skin or GI-infiltrating T cells shared few TRB sequences with blood.

Sequencing used immunoSEQ multiplex PCR; TCRdb keeps in-frame clones, though not all of them. The sample has tens of thousands of clones, none seen only once. V usage is TRBV9 and J usage is TRBJ2-1, with 9 bases that match TRBD1. The origin of this receptor is a woman in her sixties or seventies in good health, CMV-negative, and a related stem cell transplant donor. Sequenced material: PBMCs. CDR3 nucleotide sequence: TGTGCCAGCAGCGGAAGCTCTGGGACAGGGTGGTCCTACAATGAGCAGTTCTTC. Its translation is CASSGSSGTGWSYNEQFF.